The sequence of this T cell receptor (beta chain) was determined in a study of T cells after yellow fever vaccination. Study conclusions and caveats: From the bulk population, abundant clonotypes could contaminate and appear within FACS-sorted repertoires.

The CDR3 has 16 residues. Looked up from germline, CDR1 is MGHRA and CDR2 is YSYEKL. V lost 3 bases and J 6 bases, leaving 18 bases between the germline ends. TCRdb re-called the 5' RACE reads with MiXCR, one entry per CDR3 protein. The repertoire has under 700,000 distinct CDR3 sequences, about a sixth of them found once; the top ten carry roughly 17%. In regard to this clonotype: Its matching antigen is unknown.

The specimen was PBMCs, collected less than 6 days after the first yellow fever vaccination. This rearrangement joins TRBV4-1 to TRBJ1-3; the D gene is possibly TRBD1 (5 bases). The source of this sequence is a man younger than 35 who received the YFV17D yellow fever vaccine. CDR3 bases: TGCGCCAGCAGCCAGGATGACAGCGACTTGGCAAACACCATATATTTT. The encoded protein is CASSQDDSDLANTIYF.